What follows are 18 T cell receptor beta chains derived from one specimen sequenced in a study of Ad26.COV2.S vaccination and SARS-CoV-2 variants (dated by TCRdb to 2020 to 2022). What the treatment or condition label conveys for this sample: some 19 received Ad26.COV2.S at low or high dose, single or two shots; roughly 5 received placebo; per-sample allocation not given. For vaccine and placebo recipients, the sequenced repertoires came from samples collected on day 63 after the first injection. Libraries came from the immunoSEQ multiplex PCR assay. Drawn from immuneACCESS, this table holds only the in-frame rearrangements with V and J called that TCRdb kept. Clones are partly lost; checked studies trace under half to an unresolved V gene and leave the rest unexplained. The sample table contains roughly 390,000 clones; only one count was recorded for 80% to 90% of them. The ten most abundant clones make up approximately 3.7% of the sample.

The specimen was peripheral blood, collected in a trial of Ad26.COV2.S vaccine versus placebo. These receptors were taken from a person between 18 and 65 years old who received the Ad26.COV2.S COVID-19 vaccine or a placebo.

CDR3 in amino acids: CASSLEPPDRDTETQYF. The CDR3 nucleotides read TGTGCCAGCAGCTTAGAGCCCCCCGACAGGGATACAGAGACCCAGTACTTC. The chain recombines TRBV11-2 with TRBJ2-5, with 7 bases aligning to TRBD1. Germline CDR1 reads SGHAT; CDR2 reads FQNNGV. V shed 0 bases, J shed 4 bases, and the junction held 11 bases outside the gene matches. This CDR3 has 17 amino acids.

The DNA of the CDR3 is TGTGCCAGCAGCTTCGCCCCGGGGGGAGCGGGGGCCAACGTCCTGACTTTC. It translates to CASSFAPGGAGANVLTF. V usage is TRBV7-2 and J usage is TRBJ2-6; 7 positions match TRBD2. Losses at the gene ends were 3 bases for V and 4 bases for J; bases not matched to a gene: 9. The germline V gene has CDR1 SGHTA and CDR2 FQGNSA. This CDR3 spans 17 amino acids.

The genes are TRBV7-8 and TRBJ2-3; 7 positions match TRBD2. The J segment lost 4 bases and the V segment lost 5 bases, leaving 12 bases of the junction unmatched. This CDR3 is 16 amino acids long. Germline loops: CDR1 SGHVS, CDR2 FQNEAQ. CDR3 DNA sequence: TGTGCCAGCAGCCGAGAAGCGGGGTTTAGTCCAGATACGCAGTATTTT. It encodes CASSREAGFSPDTQYF.

The DNA for the CDR3 is TGCGCCAGCAGCTTAACGGATGATACAGGGCAGTACTTC. Its protein product is CASSLTDDTGQYF. The chain links TRBV5-1 to TRBJ2-7, with a tentative D call TRBD1 (5 bases). Trimming removed 2 bases from V and 9 bases from J, with 15 bases in between. Germline CDR1 and CDR2: SGHRS and YFSETQ. This CDR3 has 13 residues.

The chain is built from TRBV19 and TRBJ2-3; TRBD2 matches at 7 bases. Per the germline V gene, CDR1 is LNHDA and CDR2 is SQIVND (reference sequence). V lost 1 base and J lost 6; bases outside the gene matches: 7. The CDR3 consists of 15 residues. DNA for the CDR3: TGTGCCAGTAGTATAGGCGCGGGGGAGGGGGATACGCAGTATTTT. Translation gives CASSIGAGEGDTQYF.

The rearrangement uses TRBV7-9 and TRBJ2-7, with 8 bases lining up with TRBD1. CDR1 and CDR2 from the germline V gene are SEHNR and FQNEAQ (reference sequence). This CDR3 region has 15 residues. Unmatched junction bases numbered 10, after V lost 4 bases and J lost 5 bases. The CDR3 nucleotides read TGTGCCAGCAGCTGGAACCGGGACAGGCTCCACGAGCAGTACTTC. It specifies CASSWNRDRLHEQYF. The variable domain in full, completed from reference TRBV7-9 and TRBJ2-7, reads DTGVSQNPRHKITKRGQNVTFRCDPISEHNRLYWYRQTLGQGPEFLTYFQNEAQLEKSRLLSDRFSAERPKGSFSTLEIQRTEQGDSAMYLCASSWNRDRLHEQYFGPGTRLTVT.

This clone was recorded once. The rearrangement links TRBV6-5 to TRBJ2-3, with 9 bases matching TRBD2. The germline CDR1 and CDR2 sequences are MNHEY and SVGAGI. The CDR3 is 15 amino acids. The V and J ends lost 0 bases and 3 bases, in that order; junction bases with no gene match: 1. CDR3 sequence reads: CASSYSSGGTDTQYF. The CDR3 DNA sequence: TGTGCCAGCAGTTACTCGAGCGGGGGGACAGATACGCAGTATTTT.

The chain has TRBV4-1 and TRBJ2-1, with a weak D call TRBD1 (6 bases). There are 14 residues in the CDR3. CDR1 and CDR2 (germline): MGHRA, YSYEKL. V was trimmed by 2 bases and J by 3 bases, leaving 8 bases between them. The CDR3 DNA reads TGCGCCAGCAGCCAAACGGACAGCTACAATGAGCAGTTCTTC. This codes for CASSQTDSYNEQFF.

V and J are TRBV2 and TRBJ2-3; D might be TRBD1 (6 bases). CDR1 and CDR2 (germline): SNHLY, FYNNEI. The CDR3 is 15 residues long. Trimming pared 4 bases from V and 1 base from J, leaving 12 bases between. For the CDR3, the DNA is TGTGCCAGCAGTGTCGGCAGGGGCGGCACAGATACGCAGTATTTT. Its protein is CASSVGRGGTDTQYF.

The chain combines TRBV21-1 with TRBJ2-4. TRBV21-1 is given as a pseudogene. CDR3 length: 12 amino acids. CDR3 loop: CASSTHMLEQYF. CDR3 nucleotides: TGTGCCAGCAGCACCCACATGTTAGAGCAGTACTTC.

The rearrangement links TRBV25-1 to TRBJ2-3; possibly TRBD1 or TRBD2 for D (6 bases each). Between the trimmed V and J ends, which lost 3 bases and 0 bases, there was a span of 13 bases. The CDR3 spans 16 residues. Germline V CDR1 and CDR2: MGHDK, SYGVNS. CDR3 region: CASSDNPGASTDTQYF. The CDR3 coding sequence is TGTGCCAGCAGTGATAACCCGGGGGCCAGCACAGATACGCAGTATTTT.

This clone was counted once. The rearrangement links TRBV10-3 to TRBJ1-2, with 9 nucleotides matching TRBD1. The CDR3 covers 12 residues. Trimming at V came to 6 bases and at J to 5 bases, leaving 1 base not matched to a gene. From germline, CDR1 is ENHRY and CDR2 SYGVKD. CDR3 nucleotide sequence: TGTGCCATCAGGGGGACAGGGTATGGCTACACCTTC. This sequence encodes CAIRGTGYGYTF.

The rearrangement joins TRBV9 to TRBJ2-2; D not certain. CDR1 SGDLS and CDR2 YYNGEE come from the germline V gene. V was cut by 0 bases and J by 0 bases, with 12 bases left in between. The CDR3 extends over 17 amino acids. The CDR3 region has the DNA TGTGCCAGCAGCGTAGCTCCAAGTACAGCGAACACCGGGGAGCTGTTTTTT. This encodes CASSVAPSTANTGELFF.

This clone appeared a few times. The chain couples TRBV27 to TRBJ1-6, with D possibly matching TRBD1 (6 bases). The CDR3 is made up of 13 amino acids. Germline CDR1 reads MNHEY; CDR2 reads SMNVEV (reference sequence). V lost 6 bases to trimming and J lost 10 bases, with 13 bases between them. CDR3 nucleotide sequence: TGTGCCAGCAGCCTACAGGGCGGATCACCCCTCCACTTT. Translated: CASSLQGGSPLHF.

This chain joins TRBV4-1 and TRBJ1-1; D unclear. The V end lost 0 bases, the J end lost 0 bases, and 5 bases lay between the germline ends. Germline loops: CDR1 MGHRA, CDR2 YSYEKL. The CDR3 loop spans 14 amino acids. The CDR3 DNA is TGCGCCAGCAGCCAAGAAATTGTGAACACTGAAGCTTTCTTT. This sequence encodes CASSQEIVNTEAFF.

This chain links TRBV4-3 with TRBJ1-6; 9 positions match TRBD1. Trimming removed 1 base from V and 10 bases from J; junction bases left unmatched: 17. The CDR3 is 19 residues long. The germline gives CDR1 LGHNA, CDR2 YSLEER. This CDR3 is CASSQVFSKGRDRESPLHF. CDR3 DNA sequence: TGCGCCAGCAGCCAAGTTTTCTCCAAGGGGAGGGACAGGGAGTCACCCCTCCACTTT.

The gene calls are TRBV11-3 and TRBJ1-1; D is possibly TRBD1 (5 bases). Germline V lookup: CDR1 SGHNT, CDR2 YENEEA. V lost 3 bases and J lost 6, with 14 bases in between. The CDR3 runs 14 residues. The CDR3 sequence is CASSFSGRLSEAFF. DNA of the CDR3: TGTGCCAGCAGCTTTTCAGGGAGATTGTCTGAAGCTTTCTTT. The full variable domain, with the rest looked up from reference TRBV11-3 and TRBJ1-1, is EAGVVQSPRYKIIEKKQPVAFWCNPISGHNTLYWYLQNLGQGPELLIRYENEEAVDDSQLPKDRFSAERLKGVDSTLKIQPAELGDSAVYLCASSFSGRLSEAFFGQGTRLTVV.

The chain employs TRBV6-5 and TRBJ2-7; the D gene is possibly TRBD2 (6 bases). CDR3 length: 14 amino acids. The germline V and J ends were trimmed by 3 bases and 5 bases, with 14 bases remaining between them. Germline CDR1 MNHEY, CDR2 SVGAGI. CDR3 bases: TGTGCCAGCAGTTATGGGACTCAAAGCAACGAGCAGTACTTC. Encoded protein: CASSYGTQSNEQYF.